Each of the 10 T cell receptor beta chains below was sequenced from the same sample in a study of cytomegalovirus exposure and HLA in healthy donors. The PCR had 60 Vbeta and 13 Jbeta primers. Here immunoSEQ multiplex PCR was the method, and the copy in TCRdb shows in-frame clones only, minus some. The data show roughly 86,000 clones, 55% to 70% seen once. The sequenced sample was PBMCs. The receptors were sampled from a woman in her 50s in good health and CMV-seropositive.

J is TRBJ2-2 and V is TRBV7-7; TRBD2 agrees at 11 bases. The CDR3 covers 17 residues. After removal of 5 bases from V and 5 bases from J, the junction contained 10 bases not matched to a gene. Germline V gene lookup returns CDR1 SSHAT and CDR2 FNYEAQ (reference sequence). The CDR3 is CASSPTLAGGGTGELFF. CDR3 nucleotides: TGTGCCAGCAGCCCGACCCTAGCGGGGGGCGGAACCGGGGAGCTGTTTTTT.

V is TRBV27 and J is TRBJ1-5, with 7 nucleotides matching TRBD1. The CDR3 totals 13 residues. CDR1 and CDR2 from the germline V gene are MNHEY and SMNVEV (reference sequence). CDR3 DNA: TGTGCGGCCGGCAGGGGGTCAAATCAGCCCCAGCATTTT. Translating it yields CAAGRGSNQPQHF.

The chain couples TRBV7-9 to TRBJ1-4; possibly TRBD1 for D (5 bases). CDR1 and CDR2 (germline): SEHNR, FQNEAQ (reference sequence). CDR3 length equals 15 residues. V was clipped by 1 base and J by 8 bases, with 14 bases between them. The CDR3 bases are TGTGCCAGCAGCTTAGGTCCAGGGTTGGAAGAAAAACTGTTTTTT. Translation gives CASSLGPGLEEKLFF.

A few counts support this clone. The chain combines TRBV27 with TRBJ1-1; weak D call: TRBD1 (5 bases). The CDR3 is 15 residues long. CDR1 and CDR2 from the germline V gene are MNHEY and SMNVEV (reference sequence). Between the trimmed V and J ends, which lost 5 bases and 1 base, there was a span of 14 bases. The CDR3 nucleotides are TGTGCCAGCAGTCCGAACGGGGGGTGGAACACTGAAGCTTTCTTT. Its translation: CASSPNGGWNTEAFF.

The chain links TRBV15 to TRBJ1-2, with D uncertain. The V gene's germline CDR1 is LNHNV and CDR2 YYDKDF (reference sequence). The CDR3 length is 17 residues. Trimming took 0 bases from V and 0 from J, leaving 14 bases between them. CDR3 sequence: CATSRDRGTTSNYGYTF. The CDR3 nucleotides read TGTGCCACCAGCAGAGATCGCGGCACCACCTCTAACTATGGCTACACCTTC.

The chain combines TRBV11-3 with TRBJ2-2; possibly TRBD2 for D (5 bases). V gave up 5 bases and J gave up 1 base, with 8 bases separating them. The germline gives CDR1 SGHNT, CDR2 YENEEA. This CDR3 region has 14 residues. CDR3 sequence reads: CASSRLLNTGELFF. In nucleotides, the CDR3 is TGTGCCAGCAGCCGACTATTGAACACCGGGGAGCTGTTTTTT.

The chain links TRBV28 to TRBJ1-1; D is possibly TRBD1 (6 bases). The CDR3 sequence is 14 residues long. The germline CDR1 and CDR2 sequences are MDHEN and SYDVKM. Trimming cost V 9 bases and J 4 bases, with 18 bases left between them. Here the CDR3 reads CARQGHEVGTEAFF. The CDR3 DNA follows: TGTGCCAGGCAGGGACATGAGGTAGGCACTGAAGCTTTCTTT. The whole variable domain, remainder taken from reference TRBV28 and TRBJ1-1, is DVKVTQSSRYLVKRTGEKVFLECVQDMDHENMFWYRQDPGLGLRLIYFSYDVKMKEKGDIPEGYSVSREKKERFSLILESASTNQTSMYLCARQGHEVGTEAFFGQGTRLTVV.

This clone appeared a few times. The rearrangement uses TRBV7-8 and TRBJ1-4, with 7 bases that match TRBD1. This CDR3 has 17 amino acids. V trimming: 4 bases; J trimming: 3 bases; junction bases outside the gene matches: 11. Germline V gene sequence: CDR1 SGHVS, CDR2 FQNEAQ. The CDR3 sequence: CASSSTEGALANEKLFF. The CDR3 region has the DNA TGTGCCAGCAGCTCCACAGAGGGGGCCTTGGCTAATGAAAAACTGTTTTTT.

The chain uses TRBV6-5 and TRBJ1-2; TRBD1 is a possible D gene (6 bases). Trimming cost V 2 bases and J 0 bases, with 10 bases left between them. This CDR3 spans 15 amino acids. The germline gives CDR1 MNHEY, CDR2 SVGAGI. The CDR3 loop reads CASSYGEGANYGYTF. CDR3 nucleotide sequence: TGTGCCAGCAGTTACGGGGAGGGGGCTAACTATGGCTACACCTTC.

This clone came up a few times. Here the CDR3 reads CASSLRIYGGETQYF. The CDR3 DNA reads TGTGCCAGCAGCTTAAGAATTTATGGGGGGGAGACCCAGTACTTC. This chain uses TRBV7-9 with TRBJ2-5, with a possible D match to TRBD2 (6 bases). Deletions cut 2 bases from V and 5 bases from J, with 15 bases between. Germline CDR1 reads SEHNR; CDR2 reads FQNEAQ (reference sequence). The CDR3 runs 15 residues. The complete variable domain, with remaining parts taken from reference TRBV7-9 and TRBJ2-5, reads DTGVSQNPRHKITKRGQNVTFRCDPISEHNRLYWYRQTLGQGPEFLTYFQNEAQLEKSRLLSDRFSAERPKGSFSTLEIQRTEQGDSAMYLCASSLRIYGGETQYFGPGTRLLVL.